This is a list of T cell receptor beta chains from one sample in a study of spatial heterogeneity in lung cancer. Using its own MiXCR run on the 5' RACE reads, TCRdb lists one record per CDR3 protein. The sample comprises some 1,600 distinct CDR3 sequences, about 5.2% of which are singletons, and roughly 9% rests with the top ten. Sequences were derived from lung tumor tissue, sampled at surgery. Source of these receptors: a male donor with early-stage non-small cell lung cancer. Each CDR3 is given without its conserved first and last residue. A D gene is named only where the DNA matches it firmly.

V gene: TRBV29-1
J gene: TRBJ2-7
D gene: TRBD1
CDR3 protein: SGGGAGGREQY

V gene: TRBV12-3/TRBV12-4
J gene: TRBJ2-5
D gene: -
CDR3 protein: ASTLRGRETQY

V gene: TRBV4-2
J gene: TRBJ2-1
D gene: TRBD1
CDR3 protein: ASSPLRTGTYNEQF

V gene: TRBV10-3
J gene: TRBJ2-3
D gene: TRBD2
CDR3 protein: AISEGLAGDTQY

V gene: TRBV5-3
J gene: TRBJ2-2
D gene: TRBD1
CDR3 protein: ARSARDRQSTGELF

V gene: TRBV28
J gene: TRBJ2-1
D gene: -
CDR3 protein: ASSQLRGFDEQF

V gene: TRBV6-6
J gene: TRBJ2-1
D gene: TRBD2
CDR3 protein: ASSYSLAGANGEQF

V gene: TRBV4-2
J gene: TRBJ1-2
D gene: TRBD1
CDR3 protein: ASSKGQLYGYT

V gene: TRBV20-1
J gene: TRBJ2-1
D gene: -
CDR3 protein: SAISPGPGEQF

V gene: TRBV5-1
J gene: TRBJ2-3
D gene: -
CDR3 protein: ASSPLGTDTQY

V gene: TRBV11-2
J gene: TRBJ1-4
D gene: -
CDR3 protein: ASSLVGEKLF

V gene: TRBV3-1
J gene: TRBJ1-6
D gene: -
CDR3 protein: ASTRSSINSPLH

V gene: TRBV7-2
J gene: TRBJ2-5
D gene: -
CDR3 protein: ASSQGHQETQY

V gene: TRBV9
J gene: TRBJ1-2
D gene: -
CDR3 protein: ASSVEAGRYGYT

V gene: TRBV9
J gene: TRBJ2-7
D gene: TRBD1
CDR3 protein: ASSGDSGGYEQY

V gene: TRBV11-3
J gene: TRBJ2-2
D gene: TRBD1
CDR3 protein: ASSYRSGTGGGGELF

V gene: TRBV19
J gene: TRBJ2-3
D gene: TRBD1
CDR3 protein: ASTTHEAGGANTQY

V gene: TRBV20-1
J gene: TRBJ1-5
D gene: -
CDR3 protein: SAILGVNQPQH

V gene: TRBV18
J gene: TRBJ1-1
D gene: TRBD1
CDR3 protein: ASSQGQLKPNTEAF

V gene: TRBV6-5
J gene: TRBJ2-7
D gene: TRBD2
CDR3 protein: ASSYERGGEQY

V gene: TRBV2
J gene: TRBJ1-5
D gene: -
CDR3 protein: ASSSGGDWRNQPQH

V gene: TRBV6-2/TRBV6-3
J gene: TRBJ1-5
D gene: TRBD1
CDR3 protein: ASGQASNQPQH

V gene: TRBV7-2
J gene: TRBJ2-2
D gene: TRBD1
CDR3 protein: ASRRDSGTGELF

V gene: TRBV19
J gene: TRBJ2-3
D gene: TRBD2
CDR3 protein: ASSIRSSSGGASTDTQY

V gene: TRBV6-5
J gene: TRBJ2-3
D gene: -
CDR3 protein: ASKDGGTQGTQY

V gene: TRBV6-1
J gene: TRBJ1-5
D gene: TRBD1
CDR3 protein: ASSLRTGAAAVQPQH

V gene: TRBV5-4
J gene: TRBJ1-2
D gene: -
CDR3 protein: ASSLQRNYGYT

V gene: TRBV28
J gene: TRBJ2-1
D gene: TRBD1
CDR3 protein: ASQPDRLFVEAAEQF

V gene: TRBV10-2
J gene: TRBJ2-7
D gene: TRBD2
CDR3 protein: ASSPTSGASYEQY

V gene: TRBV6-6
J gene: TRBJ2-7
D gene: -
CDR3 protein: ASTSQRPGASVQY

V gene: TRBV20-1
J gene: TRBJ2-5
D gene: TRBD2
CDR3 protein: SARDLRLAEETQY

V gene: TRBV29-1
J gene: TRBJ2-3
D gene: -
CDR3 protein: SVTRDSTDTQY

V gene: TRBV2
J gene: TRBJ2-3
D gene: -
CDR3 protein: ASSPSTSTDTQY

V gene: TRBV10-3
J gene: TRBJ2-3
D gene: TRBD2
CDR3 protein: AIRASGGATDTQY

V gene: TRBV18
J gene: TRBJ2-5
D gene: -
CDR3 protein: ASSLGQETQY

V gene: TRBV29-1
J gene: TRBJ2-7
D gene: -
CDR3 protein: SVSQAYEQY

V gene: TRBV7-3
J gene: TRBJ2-5
D gene: TRBD2
CDR3 protein: ASSRSGSRETQY

V gene: TRBV6-6
J gene: TRBJ2-3
D gene: -
CDR3 protein: ASSPAQDTQY

V gene: TRBV6-5
J gene: TRBJ2-5
D gene: -
CDR3 protein: ASTSQGGEETQY

V gene: TRBV3-1
J gene: TRBJ2-5
D gene: -
CDR3 protein: ASSQLSGGGNQETQY

V gene: TRBV29-1
J gene: TRBJ1-2
D gene: -
CDR3 protein: SVEGQGFSGYT

V gene: TRBV20-1
J gene: TRBJ2-7
D gene: -
CDR3 protein: SARGGERVIYEQY

V gene: TRBV6-5
J gene: TRBJ2-7
D gene: -
CDR3 protein: ASTGPYEQY

V gene: TRBV19
J gene: TRBJ1-3
D gene: -
CDR3 protein: ASSVTVSSGNTIY

V gene: TRBV28
J gene: TRBJ2-7
D gene: -
CDR3 protein: ASSLGVGLRDEQY

V gene: TRBV27
J gene: TRBJ1-2
D gene: -
CDR3 protein: ASSLRGAALGANYGYT

V gene: TRBV12-3/TRBV12-4
J gene: TRBJ2-7
D gene: TRBD1
CDR3 protein: ASRQGGGYEQY

V gene: TRBV6-1
J gene: TRBJ2-7
D gene: -
CDR3 protein: ASSEAYRAPSYEQY

V gene: TRBV7-2
J gene: TRBJ2-5
D gene: TRBD2
CDR3 protein: ASSRGGNQETQY

V gene: TRBV12-3/TRBV12-4
J gene: TRBJ2-1
D gene: -
CDR3 protein: ASGGSSYNEQF

V gene: TRBV25-1
J gene: TRBJ2-2
D gene: -
CDR3 protein: ACMGKTNTGELF

V gene: TRBV20-1
J gene: TRBJ2-1
D gene: TRBD2
CDR3 protein: SARDLAGTSGKVISYNEQF

V gene: TRBV19
J gene: TRBJ2-2
D gene: -
CDR3 protein: ASSKTPTGSNTGELF